The 28 T cell receptor beta chains reported below all come from one sample, sequenced in a study of TIL therapy for anti-PD-1-resistant metastatic lung cancer. This was the immunoSEQ v3 assay. Generated by immunoSEQ multiplex PCR, the TCRdb table keeps only in-frame clones and is missing some. The sample lists under 60,000 clones; around 86% were seen once. Time point meaning: pre-treatment sample, taken before nivolumab and TIL therapy. The material sequenced was blood, taken at baseline. The origin of the receptors is a person aged 25 to 79 with non-small cell lung cancer.

The chain joins TRBV7-6 to TRBJ1-3; D remains ambiguous. Trimming left V 5 bases short and J 4 bases short, with 9 bases between. Germline V gene sequence: CDR1 SGHVS, CDR2 FNYEAQ. The CDR3 sequence is 13 residues long. CDR3 nucleotides: TGTGCCAGCAGCCCTAAGCAGGGAAACACCATATATTTT. This codes for CASSPKQGNTIYF.

This clone was counted only a few times. The V call is TRBV20-1, the J call TRBJ2-1, with 9 bases fitting TRBD1. V trimming: 6 bases; J trimming: 8 bases; junction bases outside the gene matches: 14. The germline gives CDR1 DFQATT, CDR2 SNEGSKA (reference sequence). The CDR3 sequence is 15 residues long. The CDR3 region is CSASNPGQGGHEQFF. The CDR3 nucleotides are TGCAGTGCCAGTAATCCGGGACAGGGAGGTCATGAGCAGTTCTTC.

The J gene is TRBJ1-6, the V gene TRBV28, with TRBD1 matching 9 bases. The V and J ends lost 4 bases and 10 bases, in that order; junction bases with no gene match: 8. This CDR3 has 15 amino acids. The germline V gene has CDR1 MDHEN and CDR2 SYDVKM. CDR3 residues: CASSSLTGGRSPLHF. The CDR3 DNA is TGTGCCAGCAGTTCGCTGACAGGGGGTAGGTCACCCCTCCACTTT.

The genes are TRBV7-9 and TRBJ2-1; D is undetermined. This CDR3 comprises 12 residues. The ends were cut back, 10 bases at V and 8 bases at J, with 15 bases in the middle. The germline CDR1 and CDR2 sequences are SEHNR and FQNEAQ (reference sequence). The CDR3: CATTAAVDEQFF. In DNA, the CDR3 is TGTGCCACCACGGCCGCGGTCGATGAGCAGTTCTTC.

The chain recombines TRBV6-2 or TRBV6-3 with TRBJ2-5, with 7 positions matching TRBD2. J lost 5 bases, V lost 2 bases, and 11 bases had no gene match. The length of the CDR3 is 16 residues. The germline CDR1 and CDR2 sequences are MNHEY and SVGEGT. The CDR3 loop reads CASSYPRLWGGETQYF. The CDR3 bases are TGTGCCAGCAGTTACCCCCGGCTCTGGGGGGGGGAGACCCAGTACTTC.

The chain is built from TRBV11-2 and TRBJ2-5; D is possibly TRBD1 (5 bases). Germline CDR1 and CDR2: SGHAT and FQNNGV. CDR3 length: 14 residues. With 5 bases removed from V and 5 bases from J, the gap between germline ends came to 15 bases. In DNA, the CDR3 is TGTGCCAGCAGCCCCCCCAGGGATTCGGAGACCCAGTACTTC. Translated, it gives CASSPPRDSETQYF.

The chain has TRBV18 and TRBJ2-3; D perhaps matches TRBD2 (5 bases). V lost 3 bases, J lost 2 bases, and 6 bases lay in between. The CDR3 extends over 13 amino acids. The germline V gene has CDR1 KGHSH and CDR2 LQKENI. In nucleotides, the CDR3 is TGTGCCAGCTCACCGGACTTCACAGATACGCAGTATTTT. Translating gives CASSPDFTDTQYF.

The rearrangement links TRBV28 to TRBJ1-2; 9 bases line up with TRBD1. Trimming cost V 2 bases and J 8 bases; bases outside gene matches: 18. The CDR3 loop spans 18 amino acids. Per germline, CDR1 MDHEN and CDR2 SYDVKM. In DNA, the CDR3 is TGTGCCAGCAGTTTAGAAAGGACCGGGAAACAGGGGGCGGAAGGCTACACCTTC. Translation: CASSLERTGKQGAEGYTF.

This clone appeared a single time. Written as DNA, the CDR3 is TGTGCCAGCAGCCCCGTCTTCGGGGGGGCCGCAGATACGCAGTATTTT. Protein sequence: CASSPVFGGAADTQYF. This chain links TRBV3-1 (or the pseudogene TRBV3-2) with TRBJ2-3, with 8 bases aligning to TRBD2. The germline V gene has CDR1 LGHDT and CDR2 YNNKEL (reference sequence). The CDR3 contains 16 residues. V lost 4 bases, J lost 4 bases, and 10 bases stayed unmatched.

The rearrangement links TRBV5-6 to TRBJ1-2, with D possibly matching TRBD1 (5 bases). Looked up from germline, CDR1 is SGHDT and CDR2 is YYEEEE. Trimming took 0 bases from V and 2 from J, leaving 11 bases between them. This CDR3 contains 15 residues. DNA for the CDR3: TGTGCCAGCAGCTTGGGGTCGGGGCGGAACTATGGCTACACCTTC. Encoded protein: CASSLGSGRNYGYTF.

This chain joins TRBV4-3 and TRBJ2-6, with a possible D match to TRBD1 (6 bases). The ends were cut back, 4 bases at V and 2 bases at J, with 9 bases in the middle. This CDR3 is built from 15 residues. Germline V gene data show CDR1 as LGHNA and CDR2 as YSLEER. The CDR3 is CASSPWGPGANVLTF. The CDR3 DNA reads TGCGCCAGCAGCCCTTGGGGGCCTGGGGCCAACGTCCTGACTTTC.

The chain employs TRBV25-1 and TRBJ2-3; 8 positions agree with TRBD2. The CDR3 spans 16 residues. Losses at the gene ends were 5 bases for V and 5 bases for J; bases not matched to a gene: 12. Germline V gives CDR1 MGHDK, CDR2 SYGVNS. CDR3 nucleotides: TGTGCCAGCAGTCTCCCGGCGGGGGGAGGGGGAGATACGCAGTATTTT. It specifies CASSLPAGGGGDTQYF.

V gene TRBV10-3 combines with J gene TRBJ1-5, with D hard to call. The V gene lost 0 bases and the J gene lost 1 base, with 7 bases spanning the gap. Looked up from germline, CDR1 is ENHRY and CDR2 is SYGVKD. The CDR3 is made up of 15 amino acids. CDR3 nucleotides: TGTGCCATCAGTGAGTCGAAATCCAGCAATCAGCCCCAGCATTTT. Protein: CAISESKSSNQPQHF.

This rearrangement joins TRBV28 to TRBJ1-3; TRBD1 might be the D (5 bases). Trimming took 4 bases from V and 0 from J, leaving 7 bases between them. Germline loops: CDR1 MDHEN, CDR2 SYDVKM. The CDR3 length is 14 residues. The CDR3 nucleotides are TGTGCCAGCAGTTCTGGGGCCTCTGGAAACACCATATATTTT. Protein sequence: CASSSGASGNTIYF.

The gene calls are TRBV25-1 and TRBJ2-3; 9 positions agree with TRBD1. The germline V gene encodes CDR1 MGHDK and CDR2 SYGVNS. This CDR3 region has 14 residues. V lost 6 bases to trimming and J lost 5 bases; unmatched junction nucleotides: 6. The CDR3 loop is CASRGTGRGDTQYF. In DNA, the CDR3 is TGTGCCAGCAGGGGGACAGGGCGGGGAGATACGCAGTATTTT.

The chain joins TRBV7-8 to TRBJ2-2, with a weak D call TRBD2 (5 bases). This CDR3 has 16 residues. Germline V gene sequence: CDR1 SGHVS, CDR2 FQNEAQ. The V gene lost 5 bases and the J gene lost 2 bases, with 15 bases spanning the gap. DNA for the CDR3: TGTGCCAGCAGCCCTCCGCTCCGGGAAAACACCGGGGAGCTGTTTTTT. Its protein is CASSPPLRENTGELFF.

The chain joins TRBV6-1 to TRBJ2-5, with a tentative D call TRBD1 (6 bases). The CDR3 spans 16 residues. The ends were cut back, 0 bases at V and 7 bases at J, with 18 bases in the middle. CDR1 is MNHNS and CDR2 is SASEGT in the germline V gene. CDR3 in amino acids: CASSEAGGRVLGTQYF. The CDR3 coding sequence is TGTGCCAGCAGTGAAGCTGGGGGCAGGGTATTAGGGACCCAGTACTTC.

Comments on this clone: Other DNA variants within this sample encode the same CDR3. The rearrangement links TRBV12-3 or TRBV12-4 to TRBJ2-5; D is uncertain. V was trimmed by 3 bases and J by 4 bases, leaving 3 bases between them. CDR3 length equals 11 residues. CDR3 DNA: TGTGCCAGCAGTTTGAGAGAGACCCAGTACTTC. It translates to CASSLRETQYF.

V usage is TRBV7-2 and J usage is TRBJ2-7; the D gene is possibly TRBD1 (6 bases). The CDR3 contains 14 residues. The V gene lost 5 bases and the J gene lost 3 bases, with 14 bases spanning the gap. In germline, CDR1 is SGHTA, CDR2 FQGNSA. The CDR3 nucleotides read TGTGCCAGCAGCCCTCCGGGACAATTCTACGAGCAGTACTTC. It codes for CASSPPGQFYEQYF.

The CDR3 DNA reads as TGCGCCAGCAGCTTTTCAGGGGGCCATGGCTACACCTTC. Its protein is CASSFSGGHGYTF. V is TRBV5-1 and J is TRBJ1-2, with TRBD1 matching over 8 bases. The CDR3 has 13 amino acids. Trimming took 2 bases from V and 6 from J; bases not matched to a gene: 3. Germline V gene lookup returns CDR1 SGHRS and CDR2 YFSETQ.

This rearrangement joins TRBV24-1 to TRBJ2-1; TRBD1 agrees at 9 bases. The V segment lost 1 base and the J segment 6 bases; nucleotides outside the gene matches: 9. Germline CDR1 reads KGHDR; CDR2 reads SFDVKD. This CDR3 is built from 17 residues. The CDR3 DNA reads as TGTGCCACCAGTGATTTCCGGAAGGACAGGGGTTCCAATGAGCAGTTCTTC. Protein: CATSDFRKDRGSNEQFF.

V usage is TRBV28 and J usage is TRBJ2-1, with D perhaps TRBD2 (6 bases). Germline V gene sequence: CDR1 MDHEN, CDR2 SYDVKM. The CDR3 runs 14 residues. V shed 5 bases and J shed 9 bases, with 17 bases lying between them. The CDR3 is CASSVLRAGTEQFF. For the CDR3, the DNA is TGTGCCAGCAGTGTCCTACGGGCGGGAACTGAGCAGTTCTTC.

The chain employs TRBV10-2 and TRBJ1-2; D unresolved. Trimming removed 10 bases from V and 5 bases from J, with 17 bases in between. From germline, CDR1 is WSHSY and CDR2 SAAADI. The CDR3 loop spans 13 amino acids. The CDR3 here is CATRFAVGYGYTF. In DNA, the CDR3 is TGCGCCACCCGTTTCGCCGTGGGGTATGGCTACACCTTC.

The rearrangement joins TRBV7-9 to TRBJ1-1, with D maybe TRBD1 (6 bases). Deletions cut 6 bases from V and 4 bases from J, with 12 bases between. The CDR3 consists of 13 residues. Germline CDR1 is SEHNR and CDR2 is FQNEAQ (reference sequence). The CDR3 reads CASSKGGGTEAFF. DNA of the CDR3: TGTGCCAGCAGTAAGGGGGGAGGCACTGAAGCTTTCTTT. Using reference TRBV7-9 and TRBJ1-1 for the parts outside the CDR3, the full variable domain is DTGVSQNPRHKITKRGQNVTFRCDPISEHNRLYWYRQTLGQGPEFLTYFQNEAQLEKSRLLSDRFSAERPKGSFSTLEIQRTEQGDSAMYLCASSKGGGTEAFFGQGTRLTVV.

The V gene is TRBV5-1, the J gene TRBJ2-2; 10 bases map to TRBD1. The V gene end was trimmed by 0 bases and the J gene end by 6 bases; junction bases not matched to a gene: 8. The V gene's germline CDR1 is SGHRS and CDR2 YFSETQ. The length of the CDR3 is 17 residues. This chain's CDR3 is CASSLAGQGSAAGELFF. As DNA, the CDR3 is TGCGCCAGCAGCTTGGCGGGACAGGGGTCAGCTGCCGGGGAGCTGTTTTTT.

This chain uses TRBV25-1 with TRBJ1-4; D is undetermined. In germline, CDR1 is MGHDK, CDR2 SYGVNS. The CDR3 totals 15 residues. Trimming pared 3 bases from V and 0 bases from J, leaving 8 bases between. Written as DNA, the CDR3 is TGTGCCAGCAGTGACCTTGGGGCAACTAATGAAAAACTGTTTTTT. This translates into CASSDLGATNEKLFF.

This sequence joins TRBV24-1 and TRBJ2-7; D perhaps matches TRBD1 (7 bases). Per the germline V gene, CDR1 is KGHDR and CDR2 is SFDVKD. The CDR3 loop spans 15 amino acids. Trimming shortened V by 4 bases and J by 2 bases, and 14 bases separated the two germline ends. DNA for the CDR3: TGTGCCACCAGTGACCCCCGCGGGACAGCCTACGAGCAGTACTTC. This codes for CATSDPRGTAYEQYF.

This chain connects TRBV30 to TRBJ2-3; 8 nucleotides align to TRBD2. The V gene end was trimmed by 2 bases and the J gene end by 6 bases; junction bases not matched to a gene: 4. This CDR3 region has 13 residues. Germline loops: CDR1 GTSNPN, CDR2 SVGIG (reference sequence). This chain's CDR3 is CAWSIGGRDTQYF. The CDR3 DNA follows: TGTGCCTGGAGTATTGGCGGGAGGGATACGCAGTATTTT.